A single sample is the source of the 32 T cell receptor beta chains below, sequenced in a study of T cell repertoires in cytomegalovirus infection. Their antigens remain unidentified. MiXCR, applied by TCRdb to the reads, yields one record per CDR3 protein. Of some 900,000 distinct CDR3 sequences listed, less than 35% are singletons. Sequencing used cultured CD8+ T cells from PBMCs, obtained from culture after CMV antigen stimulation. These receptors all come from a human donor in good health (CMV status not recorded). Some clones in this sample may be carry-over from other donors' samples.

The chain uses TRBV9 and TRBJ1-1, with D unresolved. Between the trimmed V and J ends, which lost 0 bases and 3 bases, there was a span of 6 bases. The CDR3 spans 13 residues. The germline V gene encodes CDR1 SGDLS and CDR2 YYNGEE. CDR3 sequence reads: CASSVVPYTEAFF. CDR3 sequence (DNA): TGTGCCAGCAGCGTAGTGCCTTACACTGAAGCTTTCTTT.

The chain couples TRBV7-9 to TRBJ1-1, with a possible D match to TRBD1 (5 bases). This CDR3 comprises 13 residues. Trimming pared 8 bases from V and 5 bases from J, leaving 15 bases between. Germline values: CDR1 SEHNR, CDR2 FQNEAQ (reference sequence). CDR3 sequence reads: CASVMGLRTEAFF. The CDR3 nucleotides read TGTGCCAGCGTAATGGGGCTGCGAACTGAAGCTTTCTTT.

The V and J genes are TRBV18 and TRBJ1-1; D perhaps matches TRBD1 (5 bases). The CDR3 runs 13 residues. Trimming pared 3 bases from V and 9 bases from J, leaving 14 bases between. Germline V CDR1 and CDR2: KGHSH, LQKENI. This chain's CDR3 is CASSPRVRGKAFF. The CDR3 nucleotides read TGTGCCAGCTCACCCAGGGTCCGTGGAAAAGCTTTCTTT.

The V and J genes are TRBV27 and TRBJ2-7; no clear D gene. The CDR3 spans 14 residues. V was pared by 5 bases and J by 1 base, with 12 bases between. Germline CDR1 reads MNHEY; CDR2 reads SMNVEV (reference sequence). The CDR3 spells CASSPSSRSYEQYF. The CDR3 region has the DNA TGTGCCAGCAGTCCCTCTTCCCGTTCCTACGAGCAGTACTTC.

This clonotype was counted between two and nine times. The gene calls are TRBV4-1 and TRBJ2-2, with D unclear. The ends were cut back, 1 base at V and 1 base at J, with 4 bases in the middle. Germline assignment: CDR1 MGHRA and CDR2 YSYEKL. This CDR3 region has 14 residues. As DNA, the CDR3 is TGCGCCAGCAGCCAAGGGAAGAACACCGGGGAGCTGTTTTTT. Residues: CASSQGKNTGELFF.

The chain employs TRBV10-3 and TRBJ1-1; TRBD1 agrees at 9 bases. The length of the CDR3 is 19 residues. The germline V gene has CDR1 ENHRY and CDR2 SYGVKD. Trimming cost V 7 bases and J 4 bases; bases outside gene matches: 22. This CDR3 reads CAITRAMGGAHRGLTEAFF. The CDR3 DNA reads TGTGCCATCACTCGGGCCATGGGGGGAGCCCACAGGGGGCTCACTGAAGCTTTCTTT.

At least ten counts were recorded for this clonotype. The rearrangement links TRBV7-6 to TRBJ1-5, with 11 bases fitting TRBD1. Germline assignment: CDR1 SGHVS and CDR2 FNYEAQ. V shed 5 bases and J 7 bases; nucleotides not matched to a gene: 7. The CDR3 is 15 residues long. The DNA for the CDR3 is TGTGCCAGCAGCCGAGGGACAGGGGGTGACCAGCCCCAGCATTTT. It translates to CASSRGTGGDQPQHF.

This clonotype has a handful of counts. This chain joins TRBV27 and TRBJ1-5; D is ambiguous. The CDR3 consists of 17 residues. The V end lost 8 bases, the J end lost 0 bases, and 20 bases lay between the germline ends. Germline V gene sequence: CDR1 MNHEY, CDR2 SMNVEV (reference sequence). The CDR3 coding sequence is TGTGCCAGCGGGAAGGGCCACCTGGGAGATAGCAATCAGCCCCAGCATTTT. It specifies CASGKGHLGDSNQPQHF.

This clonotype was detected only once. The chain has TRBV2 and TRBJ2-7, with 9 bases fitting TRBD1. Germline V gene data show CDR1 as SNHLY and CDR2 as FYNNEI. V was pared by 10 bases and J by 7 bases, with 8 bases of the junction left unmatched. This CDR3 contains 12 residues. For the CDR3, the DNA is TGTGCCACCGGGACAGGGAACTGGGAGCAGTACGTC. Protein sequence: CATGTGNWEQYV.

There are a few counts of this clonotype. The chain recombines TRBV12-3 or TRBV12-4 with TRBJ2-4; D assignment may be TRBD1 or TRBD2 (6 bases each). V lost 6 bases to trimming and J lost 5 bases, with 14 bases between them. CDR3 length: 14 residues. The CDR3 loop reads CASRGGGQENIQYF. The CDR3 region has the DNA TGTGCCAGCAGGGGTGGGGGGCAGGAAAACATTCAGTACTTC.

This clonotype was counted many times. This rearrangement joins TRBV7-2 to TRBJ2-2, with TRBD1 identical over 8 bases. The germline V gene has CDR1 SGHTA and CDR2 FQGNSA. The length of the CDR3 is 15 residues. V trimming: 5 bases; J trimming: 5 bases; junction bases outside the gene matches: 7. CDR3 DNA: TGTGCCAGCAGCACCAGGACAGGGTGGACCGGGGAGCTGTTTTTT. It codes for CASSTRTGWTGELFF.

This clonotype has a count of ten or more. The CDR3 region is CASSTSGTDTQYF. In DNA form, the CDR3 reads TGTGCCAGCAGTACCAGTGGAACAGATACGCAGTATTTT. The chain employs TRBV12-3 or TRBV12-4 and TRBJ2-3; D gene uncertain. The CDR3 loop spans 13 amino acids. Trimming removed 5 bases at V and 3 bases at J, with 9 bases between.

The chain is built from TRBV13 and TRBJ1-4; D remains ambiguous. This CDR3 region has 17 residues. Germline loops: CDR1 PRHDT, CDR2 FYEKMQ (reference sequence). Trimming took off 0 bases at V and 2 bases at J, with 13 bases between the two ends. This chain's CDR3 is CASSLGGEGATNEKLFF. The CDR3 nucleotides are TGTGCCAGCAGCTTAGGTGGAGAGGGAGCGACTAATGAAAAACTGTTTTTT.

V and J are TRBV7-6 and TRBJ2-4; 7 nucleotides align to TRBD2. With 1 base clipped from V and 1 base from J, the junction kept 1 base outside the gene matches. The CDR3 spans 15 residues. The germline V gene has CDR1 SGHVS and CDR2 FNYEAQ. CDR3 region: CASSLDGGAKNIQYF. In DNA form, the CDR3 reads TGTGCCAGCAGCTTAGACGGGGGGGCCAAAAACATTCAGTACTTC.

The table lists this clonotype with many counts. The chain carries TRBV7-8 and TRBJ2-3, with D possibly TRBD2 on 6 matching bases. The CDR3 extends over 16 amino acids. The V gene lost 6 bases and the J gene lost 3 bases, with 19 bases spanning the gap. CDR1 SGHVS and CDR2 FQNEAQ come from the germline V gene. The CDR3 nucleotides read TGTGCCAGCAGTTGGAGGGGCAGAGACGTTACAGATACGCAGTATTTT. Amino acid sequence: CASSWRGRDVTDTQYF.

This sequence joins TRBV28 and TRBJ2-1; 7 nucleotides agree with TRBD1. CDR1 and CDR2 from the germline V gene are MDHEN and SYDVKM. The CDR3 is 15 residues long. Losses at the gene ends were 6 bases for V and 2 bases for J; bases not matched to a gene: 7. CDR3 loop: CASRTGTATYNEQFF. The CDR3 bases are TGTGCCAGCAGGACCGGGACAGCAACCTACAATGAGCAGTTCTTC.

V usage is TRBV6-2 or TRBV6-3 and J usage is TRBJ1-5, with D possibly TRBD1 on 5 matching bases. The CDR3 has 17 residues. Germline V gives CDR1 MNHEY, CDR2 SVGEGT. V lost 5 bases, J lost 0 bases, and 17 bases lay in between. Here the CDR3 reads CASSPPRGFYSNQPQHF. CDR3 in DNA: TGTGCCAGCAGTCCTCCGAGGGGCTTCTATAGCAATCAGCCCCAGCATTTT.

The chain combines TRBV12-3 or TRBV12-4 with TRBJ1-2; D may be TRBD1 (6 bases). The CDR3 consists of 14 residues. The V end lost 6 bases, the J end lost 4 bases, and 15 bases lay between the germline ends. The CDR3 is CASSPRTDSYGYTF. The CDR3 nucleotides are TGTGCCAGCAGCCCGCGGACAGACTCCTATGGCTACACCTTC.

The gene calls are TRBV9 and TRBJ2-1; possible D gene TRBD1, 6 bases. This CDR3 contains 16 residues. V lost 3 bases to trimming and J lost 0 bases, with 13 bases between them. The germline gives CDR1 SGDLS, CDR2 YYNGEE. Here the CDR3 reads CASSGWGPSSYNEQFF. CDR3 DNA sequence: TGTGCCAGCAGCGGCTGGGGGCCGAGCTCCTACAATGAGCAGTTCTTC.

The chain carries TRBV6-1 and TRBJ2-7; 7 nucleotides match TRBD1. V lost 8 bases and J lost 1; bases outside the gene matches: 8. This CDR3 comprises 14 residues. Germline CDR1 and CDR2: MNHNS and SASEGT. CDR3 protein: CASRTGPGSYEQYF. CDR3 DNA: TGTGCCAGCCGGACAGGCCCGGGATCCTACGAGCAGTACTTC.

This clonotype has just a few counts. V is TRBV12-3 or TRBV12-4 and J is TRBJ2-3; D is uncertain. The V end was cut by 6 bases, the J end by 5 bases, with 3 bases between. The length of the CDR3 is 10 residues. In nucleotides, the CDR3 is TGTGCCAGCAGAAAAGATACGCAGTATTTT. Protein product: CASRKDTQYF.

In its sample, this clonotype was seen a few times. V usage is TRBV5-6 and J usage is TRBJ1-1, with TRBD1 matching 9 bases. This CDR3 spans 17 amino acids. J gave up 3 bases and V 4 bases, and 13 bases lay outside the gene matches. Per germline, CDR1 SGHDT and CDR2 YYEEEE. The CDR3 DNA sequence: TGTGCCAGCAGCGCCTTACGAGACAGGGGGGTAGACACTGAAGCTTTCTTT. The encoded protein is CASSALRDRGVDTEAFF.

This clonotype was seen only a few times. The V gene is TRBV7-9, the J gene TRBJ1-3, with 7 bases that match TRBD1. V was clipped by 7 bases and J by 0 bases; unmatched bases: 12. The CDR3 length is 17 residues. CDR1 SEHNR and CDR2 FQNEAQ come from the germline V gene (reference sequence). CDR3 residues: CASTQGQLENSGNTIYF. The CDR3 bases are TGTGCCAGCACACAGGGGCAATTAGAAAACTCTGGAAACACCATATATTTT.

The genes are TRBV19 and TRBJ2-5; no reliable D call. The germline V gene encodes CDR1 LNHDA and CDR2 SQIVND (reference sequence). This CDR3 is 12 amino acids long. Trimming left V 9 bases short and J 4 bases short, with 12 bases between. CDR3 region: CASGPDTETQYF. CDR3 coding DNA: TGTGCCAGCGGGCCGGATACAGAGACCCAGTACTTC.

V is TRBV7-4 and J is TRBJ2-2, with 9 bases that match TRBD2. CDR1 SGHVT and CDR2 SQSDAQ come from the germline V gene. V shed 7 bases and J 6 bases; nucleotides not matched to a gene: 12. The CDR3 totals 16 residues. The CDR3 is CASNSRVAGASGELFF. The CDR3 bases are TGTGCCAGCAACTCCCGGGTAGCGGGGGCGTCCGGGGAGCTGTTTTTT.

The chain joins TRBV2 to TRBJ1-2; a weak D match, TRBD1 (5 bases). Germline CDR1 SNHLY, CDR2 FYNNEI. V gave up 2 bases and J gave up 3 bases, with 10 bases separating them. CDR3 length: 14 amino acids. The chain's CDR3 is CASSERGVDYGYTF. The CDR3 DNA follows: TGTGCCAGCAGTGAACGGGGGGTCGACTATGGCTACACCTTC.

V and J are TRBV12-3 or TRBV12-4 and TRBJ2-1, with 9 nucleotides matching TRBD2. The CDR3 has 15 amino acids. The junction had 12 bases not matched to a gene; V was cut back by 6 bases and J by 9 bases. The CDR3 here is CASRPAGAGGPEQFF. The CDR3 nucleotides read TGTGCCAGCAGACCCGCCGGAGCGGGGGGCCCTGAGCAGTTCTTC.

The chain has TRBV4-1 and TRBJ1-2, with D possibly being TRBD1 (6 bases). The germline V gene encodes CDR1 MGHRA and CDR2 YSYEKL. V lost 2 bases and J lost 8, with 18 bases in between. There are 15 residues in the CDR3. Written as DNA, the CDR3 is TGCGCCAGCAGCCAATGGCCAGGGGAATATGAGGGCTACACCTTC. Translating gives CASSQWPGEYEGYTF.

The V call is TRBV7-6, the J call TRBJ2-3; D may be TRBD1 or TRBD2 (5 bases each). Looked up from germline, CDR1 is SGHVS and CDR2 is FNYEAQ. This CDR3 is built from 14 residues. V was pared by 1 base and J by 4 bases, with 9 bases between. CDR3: CASSLGGRSDTQYF. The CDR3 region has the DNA TGTGCCAGCAGCTTAGGGGGACGATCAGATACGCAGTATTTT.

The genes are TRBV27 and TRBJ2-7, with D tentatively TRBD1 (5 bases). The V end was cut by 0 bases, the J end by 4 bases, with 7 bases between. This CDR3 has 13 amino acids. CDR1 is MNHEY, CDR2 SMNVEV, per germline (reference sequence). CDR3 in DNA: TGTGCCAGCAGTTTATCGAGACAGTACGAGCAGTACTTC. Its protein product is CASSLSRQYEQYF.

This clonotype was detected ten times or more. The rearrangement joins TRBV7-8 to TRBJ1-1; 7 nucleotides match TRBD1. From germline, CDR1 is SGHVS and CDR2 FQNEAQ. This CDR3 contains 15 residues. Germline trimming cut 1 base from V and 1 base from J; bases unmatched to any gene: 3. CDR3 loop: CASSLGQGANTEAFF. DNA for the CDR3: TGTGCCAGCAGCTTAGGACAGGGTGCGAACACTGAAGCTTTCTTT.

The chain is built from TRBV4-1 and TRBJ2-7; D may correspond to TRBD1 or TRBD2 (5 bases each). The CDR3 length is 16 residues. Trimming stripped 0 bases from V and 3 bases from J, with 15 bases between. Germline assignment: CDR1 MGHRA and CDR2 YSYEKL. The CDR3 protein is CASSQDSGAGFYEQYV. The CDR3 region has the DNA TGCGCCAGCAGCCAAGACTCCGGGGCAGGGTTCTACGAGCAGTACGTC.